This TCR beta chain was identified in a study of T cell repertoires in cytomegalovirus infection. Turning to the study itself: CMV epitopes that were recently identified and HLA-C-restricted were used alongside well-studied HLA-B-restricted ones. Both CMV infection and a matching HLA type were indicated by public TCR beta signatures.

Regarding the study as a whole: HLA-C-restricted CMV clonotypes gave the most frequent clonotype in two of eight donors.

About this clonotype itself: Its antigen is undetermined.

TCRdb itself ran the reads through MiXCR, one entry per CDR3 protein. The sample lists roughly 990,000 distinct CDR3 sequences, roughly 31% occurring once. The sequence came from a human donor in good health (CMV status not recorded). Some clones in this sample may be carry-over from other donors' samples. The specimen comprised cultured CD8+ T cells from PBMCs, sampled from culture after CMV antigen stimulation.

CDR3 in amino acids: CASSYGLTSGGTQETQYF. DNA of the CDR3: TGTGCCAGCAGTTACGGACTTACTAGCGGGGGGACCCAAGAGACCCAGTACTTC. V and J are TRBV6-5 and TRBJ2-5, with TRBD2 matching 12 bases. This CDR3 is built from 18 residues. The trim removed 2 bases at V and 1 base at J, leaving 8 bases unmatched. CDR1 and CDR2 from the germline V gene are MNHEY and SVGAGI.